These 31 T cell receptor beta chains originate from one sample sequenced in a study of CD8 T cells in ankylosing spondylitis. TCRdb independently ran MiXCR on the 5' RACE reads; one entry per CDR3 protein. Among about 200,000 distinct CDR3 sequences, about 7% were seen once, and the ten largest hold approximately 15%. Study-wide findings and caveats: Typical of ankylosing spondylitis blood, it appeared, was a TCR beta motif of eight highly homologous variants.

Their antigens are not known. Sequencing input: blood, either unsorted or a sorted T cell fraction (not recorded which). Source of these receptors: a male donor with ankylosing spondylitis.

This clonotype was picked up many times. The CDR3 ends on some other residue instead of the conserved phenylalanine or tryptophan, so this is likely a read error. The DNA is omitted, as the CDR3 cannot be located on it reliably, and the CDR3 follows TCRdb's listing. This chain connects TRBV29-1 to TRBJ2-1; TRBD1 was called by the table and not checked on the DNA. Counting both end residues, the CDR3 totals 8 amino acids. The germline CDR1 and CDR2 sequences are SQVTM and ANQGSEA. The CDR3: CSTRQGLV.

This chain joins TRBV3-1 and TRBJ2-5; the D is unclear. From germline, CDR1 is LGHDT and CDR2 YNNKEL (reference sequence). Trimming removed 3 bases at V and 1 base at J, with 6 bases between. The CDR3 runs to 13 residues. The CDR3 spells CASSQHSQETQYF. The CDR3 region has the DNA TGTGCCAGCAGCCAGCACAGCCAAGAGACCCAGTACTTC.

This clonotype came up a few times. The chain employs TRBV7-2 and TRBJ2-7, with TRBD1 as a possible D gene (6 bases). Trimming cost V 4 bases and J 3 bases, with 10 bases left between them. In germline, CDR1 is SGHTA, CDR2 FQGNSA. This CDR3 has 13 residues. The CDR3 DNA sequence: TGTGCCAGCAGCTCGATAGGGGGCTACGAGCAGTACTTC. This codes for CASSSIGGYEQYF.

This clonotype was counted many times. V and J are TRBV15 and TRBJ2-5, with D possibly called TRBD1 or TRBD2 (5 bases each). Germline V CDR1 and CDR2: LNHNV, YYDKDF (reference sequence). The CDR3 runs to 14 residues. Trimming cost V 4 bases and J 4 bases, with 13 bases left between them. CDR3 DNA sequence: TGTGCCACCAGCATAGGACGGGGCGGAGAGACCCAGTACTTC. Translating gives CATSIGRGGETQYF.

This chain connects TRBV20-1 to TRBJ2-3, with 10 bases lining up with TRBD2. Looked up from germline, CDR1 is DFQATT and CDR2 is SNEGSKA (reference sequence). The J segment lost 4 bases and the V segment lost 0 bases, leaving 10 bases of the junction unmatched. CDR3 length: 17 amino acids. The CDR3 nucleotides are TGCAGTGCTAGAGATACCCGAGCGGGGGGGCGGGCAGATACGCAGTATTTT. Translating it yields CSARDTRAGGRADTQYF.

This clonotype was seen at least ten times. The junction departs from the called germline gene at one end, perhaps through a read error. The chain has TRBV5-1 and TRBJ2-3; 15 nucleotides match TRBD2. This CDR3 has 15 amino acids. Looked up from germline, CDR1 is SGHRS and CDR2 is YFSETQ. The CDR3 DNA is TGCGCCAGCAGTTTGGGACTAGCGGGAGGTGATACGCAGTATTTT. Its translation is CASSLGLAGGDTQYF.

This clonotype occurred many times. The chain has TRBV2 and TRBJ1-1, with unresolved D. With 0 bases removed from V and 9 bases from J, the gap between germline ends came to 5 bases. The CDR3 runs 11 residues. CDR1 and CDR2 (germline): SNHLY, FYNNEI. The CDR3 reads CASSEAGKAFF. As DNA, the CDR3 is TGTGCCAGCAGTGAAGCGGGGAAAGCTTTCTTT.

This clonotype was seen a handful of times. V usage is TRBV7-6 and J usage is TRBJ2-1; possible D gene TRBD2, 6 bases. The CDR3 consists of 15 residues. V dropped 1 base and J dropped 2 bases, with 9 bases sitting between them. Germline lookup yields CDR1 SGHVS and CDR2 FNYEAQ. This chain's CDR3 is CASSLGWGAYNEQFF. The CDR3, as DNA: TGTGCCAGCAGCTTAGGATGGGGGGCCTACAATGAGCAGTTCTTC.

This chain links TRBV7-2 with TRBJ2-7; TRBD2 agrees at 11 bases. The CDR3 contains 16 residues. The junction had 8 bases not matched to a gene; V was cut back by 5 bases and J by 2 bases. CDR1 and CDR2 from the germline V gene are SGHTA and FQGNSA. This CDR3 is CASSHTSGSQPYEQYF. The DNA of the CDR3 is TGTGCCAGCAGCCATACTAGCGGGAGCCAACCCTACGAGCAGTACTTC.

In the case of this clonotype: A much larger clone sits a single nucleotide away, making a read error possible. This chain connects TRBV6-6 to TRBJ2-7; perhaps TRBD2 as D (5 bases). The V gene lost 2 bases and the J gene lost 7 bases, with 9 bases spanning the gap. Germline V gene lookup returns CDR1 MNHNY and CDR2 SVGAGI (reference sequence). The CDR3 extends over 12 amino acids. The CDR3, as DNA: TGTGCCAGCAGTTACCCGAGGGCGGAGCAGTACTTC. It is translated as CASSYPRAEQYF.

This clonotype was found many times. The chain is built from TRBV7-3 and TRBJ2-1; 11 positions agree with TRBD2. Losses at the gene ends were 3 bases for V and 4 bases for J; bases not matched to a gene: 2. Germline-derived CDR1 and CDR2 are SGHTA and FQGTGA. This CDR3 region has 15 residues. The CDR3 loop reads CASSFTSGGYNEQFF. The CDR3 nucleotides read TGTGCCAGCAGCTTCACTAGCGGGGGTTACAATGAGCAGTTCTTC.

CDR3 coding DNA: TGCAGCGTTGAAGCCCGGACAGGTCCTAGCACAGATACGCAGTATTTT. It specifies CSVEARTGPSTDTQYF. This chain uses TRBV29-1 with TRBJ2-3, with 7 nucleotides matching TRBD1. The CDR3 consists of 16 residues. V was clipped by 1 base and J by 0 bases; unmatched bases: 7. Germline values: CDR1 SQVTM, CDR2 ANQGSEA.

This clonotype was counted ten times or more. V and J are TRBV5-1 and TRBJ2-7; D may be TRBD1 (6 bases). V was shortened by 0 bases and J by 2 bases, with 12 bases between the two germline ends. The germline CDR1 and CDR2 sequences are SGHRS and YFSETQ. This CDR3 is 15 amino acids long. In nucleotides, the CDR3 is TGCGCCAGCAGCTTGGGCCAGGGGCGAACCTACGAGCAGTACTTC. Its protein product is CASSLGQGRTYEQYF.

V and J are TRBV18 and TRBJ2-7; no clear D. CDR1 KGHSH and CDR2 LQKENI come from the germline V gene. V was clipped by 4 bases and J by 2 bases, with 12 bases between them. This CDR3 comprises 14 residues. The CDR3 here is CASSRPGRTYEQYF. CDR3 DNA sequence: TGTGCCAGCTCACGGCCAGGAAGAACCTACGAGCAGTACTTC.

The chain carries TRBV5-1 and TRBJ2-7; no reliable D call. This CDR3 is built from 13 residues. The V end was cut by 2 bases, the J end by 4 bases, with 10 bases between. Germline CDR1 is SGHRS and CDR2 is YFSETQ. CDR3 coding DNA: TGCGCCAGCAGCTTAGAACAGCTGTACGAGCAGTACTTC. Protein: CASSLEQLYEQYF.

This clonotype was counted only a few times. The chain recombines TRBV29-1 with TRBJ2-1, with 7 bases lining up with TRBD1. Germline V gene sequence: CDR1 SQVTM, CDR2 ANQGSEA. V lost 1 base to trimming and J lost 6 bases; unmatched junction nucleotides: 3. The CDR3 loop spans 13 amino acids. The CDR3 region is CSVEGGQINEQFF. The CDR3 DNA sequence: TGCAGCGTTGAAGGGGGACAGATCAATGAGCAGTTCTTC.

This clonotype was counted ten times or more. In DNA, the CDR3 is TGTGCCAGCAGTTTATCGATGGGGATCAACACTGAAGCTTTCTTT. Translating gives CASSLSMGINTEAFF. The chain couples TRBV27 to TRBJ1-1, with D unresolved. V shed 0 bases and J shed 2 bases, with 10 bases lying between them. The CDR3 is made up of 15 amino acids. Germline CDR1 MNHEY, CDR2 SMNVEV (reference sequence).

Many counts were recorded for this clonotype. The chain is built from TRBV13 and TRBJ2-7; TRBD1 is a possible D gene (6 bases). Trimming left V 4 bases short and J 2 bases short, with 15 bases between. The CDR3 consists of 15 residues. In germline, CDR1 is PRHDT, CDR2 FYEKMQ (reference sequence). This CDR3 is CASSSPTGPPYEQYF. CDR3 bases: TGTGCCAGCAGCTCCCCGACAGGACCTCCCTACGAGCAGTACTTC.

This clonotype was detected ten times or more. The chain recombines TRBV20-1 with TRBJ2-7; D not certain. The CDR3 extends over 11 amino acids. V was clipped by 1 base and J by 4 bases, with 5 bases between them. Germline loops: CDR1 DFQATT, CDR2 SNEGSKA (reference sequence). The CDR3 DNA is TGCAGTGCTAGAGTGCTATACGAGCAGTACTTC. Translated, it gives CSARVLYEQYF.

This clonotype was seen repeatedly, ten times or more. This chain uses TRBV29-1 with TRBJ2-3; D is unresolved. Germline V lookup: CDR1 SQVTM, CDR2 ANQGSEA. Trimming stripped 3 bases from V and 2 bases from J, with 9 bases between. The CDR3 is 13 amino acids. CDR3 nucleotides: TGCAGCGTTGATTTGGATCACACAGATACGCAGTATTTT. It specifies CSVDLDHTDTQYF.

This clonotype came up a few times. This chain links TRBV20-1 with TRBJ1-1; possibly TRBD1 for D (6 bases). Deletions cut 6 bases from V and 4 bases from J, with 15 bases between. The germline CDR1 and CDR2 sequences are DFQATT and SNEGSKA (reference sequence). CDR3 size: 13 residues. The CDR3 bases are TGCAGTGCCCCCTCAGGGGACGTCACTGAAGCTTTCTTT. Residues: CSAPSGDVTEAFF.

The chain links TRBV5-6 to TRBJ2-3, with D maybe TRBD2 (6 bases). CDR1 SGHDT and CDR2 YYEEEE come from the germline V gene. V gave up 3 bases and J gave up 6 bases, with 14 bases separating them. The CDR3 is made up of 14 amino acids. CDR3 protein: CASSSGLPRDTQYF. In DNA, the CDR3 is TGTGCCAGCAGCTCGGGACTGCCGCGGGATACGCAGTATTTT.

To note about this clonotype: This may arise from a read error, as a much more abundant clone is one base away. This sequence joins TRBV5-1 and TRBJ1-2; D gene unclear. Germline V gives CDR1 SGHRS, CDR2 YFSETQ. This CDR3 is built from 16 residues. The CDR3 sequence: CASSLTSGGDNYGYNF. As DNA, the CDR3 is TGCGCCAGCAGCTTGACGAGTGGAGGCGATAACTATGGCTACAACTTC.

This clonotype was seen ten or more times. The J gene is TRBJ2-5, the V gene TRBV12-3 or TRBV12-4; D is possibly TRBD1 (6 bases). The CDR3 is 16 amino acids. The ends were cut back, 4 bases at V and 5 bases at J, with 20 bases in the middle. CDR3 loop: CASSYPGTLRGETQYF. In nucleotides, the CDR3 is TGTGCCAGCAGTTATCCGGGAACTCTAAGGGGGGAGACCCAGTACTTC.

This clonotype was seen ten or more times. The chain combines TRBV7-9 with TRBJ2-7; D remains unclear. The CDR3 totals 13 residues. Trimming shortened V by 3 bases and J by 2 bases, and 8 bases separated the two germline ends. The germline V gene has CDR1 SEHNR and CDR2 FQNEAQ (reference sequence). This CDR3 is CASSFPEAYEQYF. CDR3 nucleotides: TGTGCCAGCAGCTTTCCCGAGGCCTACGAGCAGTACTTC. The whole variable domain, filled in from reference TRBV7-9 and TRBJ2-7, reads DTGVSQNPRHKITKRGQNVTFRCDPISEHNRLYWYRQTLGQGPEFLTYFQNEAQLEKSRLLSDRFSAERPKGSFSTLEIQRTEQGDSAMYLCASSFPEAYEQYFGPGTRLTVT.

The chain employs TRBV19 and TRBJ1-1; D might be TRBD1 (6 bases). The CDR3 sequence is 14 residues long. V lost 3 bases and J lost 4, with 12 bases in between. Per germline, CDR1 LNHDA and CDR2 SQIVND (reference sequence). CDR3 sequence reads: CASSIKQGGTEAFF. DNA of the CDR3: TGTGCCAGTAGTATTAAACAGGGAGGCACTGAAGCTTTCTTT.

This chain connects TRBV3-1 to TRBJ1-2; D is unresolved. The V gene's germline CDR1 is LGHDT and CDR2 YNNKEL (reference sequence). This CDR3 is 11 amino acids long. V was trimmed by 2 bases and J by 8 bases, leaving 6 bases between them. This CDR3 is CASSQSMGYTF. CDR3 in DNA: TGTGCCAGCAGCCAATCTATGGGCTACACCTTC.

This clonotype was recorded at least ten times. The chain is built from TRBV15 and TRBJ2-3; D is uncertain. This CDR3 contains 13 residues. The germline V gene encodes CDR1 LNHNV and CDR2 YYDKDF (reference sequence). The ends were cut back, 5 bases at V and 2 bases at J, with 8 bases in the middle. The CDR3 coding sequence is TGTGCCACCAGCTCAGTAGTCACAGATACGCAGTATTTT. Its translation: CATSSVVTDTQYF.

This clonotype was observed at least ten times. CDR3 sequence (DNA): TGCAGCGTTGAGAGCAGGGACTATGGCTACACCTTC. Encoded protein: CSVESRDYGYTF. The chain couples TRBV29-1 to TRBJ1-2, with a tentative D call TRBD1 (5 bases). Trimming pared 3 bases from V and 3 bases from J, leaving 8 bases between. CDR3 length equals 12 residues. CDR1 is SQVTM, CDR2 ANQGSEA, per germline.

This clonotype was detected many times. The rearrangement joins TRBV20-1 to TRBJ2-7, with a possible D match to TRBD2 (6 bases). Germline V gene data show CDR1 as DFQATT and CDR2 as SNEGSKA (reference sequence). The CDR3 contains 15 residues. Trimming shortened V by 0 bases and J by 2 bases, and 14 bases separated the two germline ends. CDR3 region: CSAREWGVIAYEQYF. Written as DNA, the CDR3 is TGCAGTGCTAGAGAGTGGGGGGTGATAGCCTACGAGCAGTACTTC.

There are a few counts of this clonotype. The chain is built from TRBV20-1 and TRBJ2-7, with 9 positions matching TRBD2. Germline CDR1 reads DFQATT; CDR2 reads SNEGSKA (reference sequence). The CDR3 contains 14 residues. V lost 0 bases to trimming and J lost 6 bases; unmatched junction nucleotides: 6. CDR3 DNA sequence: TGCAGTGCTAGAGACTGGCGGGAGGGCCTCGAGCAGTACTTC. Translated, it gives CSARDWREGLEQYF.